One TCR beta chain is described in this entry. As yet, its antigen is unknown. The CDR3 has 14 residues. Trimming shortened V by 7 bases and J by 8 bases, and 17 bases separated the two germline ends. Germline V CDR1 and CDR2: SEHNR, FQNEAQ (reference sequence). The entry originates in a study of T cell responses to AZD1222 COVID-19 vaccine. Overall study context: Whether given at about 4 or about 12 weeks, second doses were pooled.

The method was immunoSEQ multiplex PCR; TCRdb's version includes in-frame clones alone and lacks a portion of them. The data show about 120,000 clones, 75% to 90% seen once. Study conclusions and caveats: An increase in Spike-specific TCR breadth and depth was observed after two AZD1222 doses.

The chain couples TRBV7-9 to TRBJ1-4; D ambiguous. The sample was peripheral blood, taken on day 0 of AZD1222 vaccination. The source is an adult in good health. CDR3 sequence: CASTLWQVGEKLFF. Here the CDR3 DNA reads TGTGCCAGCACCCTATGGCAGGTCGGAGAAAAACTGTTTTTT.